This is a list of T cell receptor beta chains from one sample in a study of human T cells and chemical hapten exposure. MiXCR was run by TCRdb on the RACE reads, yielding one entry per CDR3 protein. The sample carries roughly 260,000 distinct CDR3 sequences, about 8.1% recorded once. The starting material was whole blood, obtained in connection with sensitization to the hapten diphenylcyclopropenone (DPC). These TCRs come from a woman aged 40 to 50 with alopecia areata. Some clones in this sample may be carry-over from other donors' samples. The CDR3 runs from the conserved cysteine through the conserved F or W. The D gene is left open where the match is weak. Clone size is stated in some rows and not others, as once, few, many or a class when expanded.

>TRBV15|15|TRBJ2-5|TRBD2|few
CATSTRTSGMETQYF
TGTGCCACCAGCACAAGGACTAGCGGGATGGAGACCCAGTACTTC
>TRBV7-2|14|TRBJ2-3|TRBD2|.
CASSSNGLGDTQYF
TGTGCCAGCAGCTCCAATGGACTAGGAGATACGCAGTATTTT
>TRBV6-1|17|TRBJ2-1|TRBD2|.
CASSEGTRGLGSHEQFF
TGTGCCAGCAGTGAAGGAACACGAGGACTAGGGTCCCATGAGCAGTTCTTC
>TRBV7-9|16|TRBJ1-3|.|.
CASSTGTPRSGNTIYF
TGTGCCAGCAGCACCGGGACACCCAGGTCTGGAAACACCATATATTTT
>TRBV29-1|14|TRBJ2-7|.|few
CSVARVTEAHEQYF
TGCAGCGTTGCTAGGGTGACGGAGGCCCACGAGCAGTACTTC
>TRBV2|14|TRBJ1-2|.|.
CASSVDGTHYGYTF
TGTGCCAGCAGTGTGGACGGCACCCACTATGGCTACACCTTC
>TRBV29-1|13|TRBJ1-1|.|many
CSVIGQMNTEAFF
TGCAGCGTAATTGGACAGATGAACACTGAAGCTTTCTTT
>TRBV29-1|13|TRBJ2-3|TRBD2|.
CSSSGSSTDTQYF
TGCAGCAGTAGCGGGTCTAGCACAGATACGCAGTATTTT
>TRBV29-1|12|TRBJ2-2|.|.
CTGTGNTGELFF
TGCACCGGGACGGGCAACACCGGGGAGCTGTTTTTT
>TRBV12-3/TRBV12-4|14|TRBJ2-3|.|.
CASSLTVRTDTQYF
TGTGCCAGCAGTTTAACGGTCCGCACAGATACGCAGTATTTT
>TRBV20-1|13|TRBJ2-7|TRBD2|many
CSASASGRNEQYF
TGCAGTGCTAGTGCCAGCGGGAGGAACGAGCAGTACTTC
>TRBV7-2|14|TRBJ1-1|.|few
CASSFPFRGTEAFF
TGTGCCAGCAGCTTTCCTTTCAGGGGCACTGAAGCTTTCTTT
>TRBV28|16|TRBJ2-1|.|many
CASSSRRNVRYNEQFF
TGTGCCAGCAGTTCCCGTAGGAACGTGAGATACAATGAGCAGTTCTTC
>TRBV5-6|16|TRBJ2-4|TRBD2|many
CASSLELAGAKNIQYF
TGTGCCAGCAGCTTGGAACTAGCGGGAGCCAAAAACATTCAGTACTTC
>TRBV5-1|17|TRBJ2-1|.|few
CASSLSRWGKSYNEQFF
TGCGCCAGCTCCCTAAGTCGATGGGGCAAGTCCTACAATGAGCAGTTCTTC
>TRBV6-2/TRBV6-3|15|TRBJ1-1|.|few
CASSKTGPTNTEAFF
TGTGCCAGCAGCAAAACGGGACCGACGAACACTGAAGCTTTCTTT
>TRBV12-3/TRBV12-4|15|TRBJ2-1|.|few
CASSFTGLAYNEQFF
TGTGCCAGCAGCTTCACAGGATTGGCCTACAATGAGCAGTTCTTC
>TRBV12-3/TRBV12-4|15|TRBJ1-1|.|few
CASSPRGHPVSEAFF
TGTGCCAGCAGTCCTCGAGGACACCCGGTCTCTGAAGCTTTCTTT
>TRBV7-2|13|TRBJ2-4|.|.
CASSSGSFNIQYF
TGTGCCAGCAGCTCCGGAAGTTTCAACATTCAGTACTTC
>TRBV19|15|TRBJ1-5|TRBD1|few
CASSIAQGENQPQHF
TGTGCCAGTAGTATAGCGCAGGGGGAAAACCAGCCCCAGCATTTT
>TRBV12-3/TRBV12-4|16|TRBJ1-1|.|few
CASSSSSGGPNTEAFF
TGTGCCAGCAGTTCCAGTTCGGGAGGCCCGAACACTGAAGCTTTCTTT
>TRBV11-2|11|TRBJ1-4|.|few
CASSLAEKLFF
TGTGCCAGCAGCTTAGCTGAAAAACTGTTTTTT
>TRBV5-1|15|TRBJ1-1|.|few
CASSPISGGGTEAFF
TGCGCCAGCAGCCCCATATCCGGAGGCGGCACTGAAGCTTTCTTT
>TRBV24-1|14|TRBJ2-3|.|.
CATKAEQGTDTQYF
TGTGCCACCAAGGCGGAACAGGGCACAGATACGCAGTATTTT
>TRBV5-1|12|TRBJ2-7|.|few
CASSSFPGEEYF
TGCGCCAGCAGCTCTTTTCCGGGGGAAGAGTACTTC
>TRBV7-9|14|TRBJ2-1|.|.
CASSSISSYNEQFF
TGTGCCAGCAGCTCCATAAGCTCCTACAATGAGCAGTTCTTC
>TRBV2|13|TRBJ2-2|.|.
CASSEQTGPELFF
TGTGCCAGCAGCGAACAGACTGGCCCGGAGCTGTTTTTT
>TRBV9|16|TRBJ2-2|TRBD2|many
CASSVNSGRATGELFF
TGTGCCAGCAGCGTAAATAGCGGGAGGGCCACCGGGGAGCTGTTTTTT
>TRBV5-1|14|TRBJ2-3|TRBD2|many
CASSPGTSGDTQYF
TGCGCCAGCAGCCCCGGGACTAGCGGTGATACGCAGTATTTT
>TRBV6-5|19|TRBJ2-3|TRBD2|few
CASSYRGGSGRQGTDTQYF
TGTGCCAGCAGTTACCGAGGAGGGAGCGGGAGACAAGGCACAGATACGCAGTATTTT
>TRBV6-5|15|TRBJ2-7|TRBD2|many
CASTRLAETGYEQYF
TGTGCCAGCACTCGACTAGCGGAGACGGGTTACGAGCAGTACTTC
>TRBV20-1|15|TRBJ2-1|.|few
CSARRGAGSYNEQFF
TGCAGTGCTAGACGCGGGGCCGGCTCCTACAATGAGCAGTTCTTC
>TRBV9|12|TRBJ1-2|.|many
CASSVGTRGYTF
TGTGCCAGCAGCGTAGGAACGAGGGGCTACACCTTC
>TRBV2|14|TRBJ1-6|TRBD1|.
CASMDRGRDSPLHF
TGTGCCAGCATGGATAGGGGGCGCGATTCACCCCTCCACTTT
>TRBV12-3/TRBV12-4|12|TRBJ2-1|.|few
CASGERALPSTF
TGTGCCAGCGGGGAAAGGGCACTTCCCTCCACCTTC
>TRBV5-1|12|TRBJ2-1|.|few
CASSFRPGIQFF
TGCGCCAGCAGCTTTAGGCCAGGAATCCAGTTCTTC
>TRBV7-8|14|TRBJ2-3|.|.
CASSRTPVTDTQYF
TGTGCCAGCAGCCGTACTCCGGTCACAGATACGCAGTATTTT
>TRBV2|15|TRBJ2-3|.|few
CASSDERSSTDTQYF
TGTGCCAGCAGTGATGAGCGGAGCAGCACAGATACGCAGTATTTT
>TRBV7-3|13|TRBJ2-3|.|few
CASSLGNEYTQYF
TGTGCCAGCAGCTTAGGAAATGAGTATACGCAGTATTTT
>TRBV7-2|13|TRBJ2-2|.|few
CATTAGGPGELFF
TGTGCCACCACGGCAGGGGGGCCCGGGGAGCTGTTTTTT
>TRBV7-9|15|TRBJ2-1|.|few
CASSLQTRTYSRQFF
TGTGCCAGCAGCTTACAAACTAGAACATATTCTCGGCAGTTCTTC
>TRBV2|15|TRBJ1-5|TRBD1|few
CASSRDRGINQPQHF
TGTGCCAGCAGCCGGGACAGGGGGATTAATCAGCCCCAGCATTTT
>TRBV4-3|15|TRBJ2-7|TRBD2|few
CASSQGPSGSYEQYF
TGCGCCAGCAGCCAAGGGCCTAGCGGCTCCTACGAGCAGTACTTC
>TRBV27|15|TRBJ2-1|TRBD2|.
CASSLAGAPFYEQFF
TGTGCCAGCAGTTTAGCGGGAGCACCGTTCTATGAGCAGTTCTTC
>TRBV20-1|15|TRBJ2-3|.|many
CSVHHGRARADTQYF
TGCAGTGTACACCACGGACGGGCGAGGGCAGATACGCAGTATTTT
>TRBV7-9|12|TRBJ2-7|.|few
CASSPPPGEQYF
TGTGCCAGCAGCCCCCCCCCGGGCGAGCAGTACTTC
>TRBV6-2/TRBV6-3|14|TRBJ1-6|.|.
CASSYDMDNSPLHF
TGTGCCAGCAGTTACGATATGGACAATTCACCCCTCCACTTT
>TRBV9|13|TRBJ2-3|.|few
CASKGLSTDTQYF
TGTGCCAGCAAGGGGCTTTCCACAGATACGCAGTATTTT
>TRBV5-1|13|TRBJ2-7|.|few
CASSLRAHYEQYF
TGCGCCAGCAGCTTGAGGGCGCACTACGAGCAGTACTTC
>TRBV6-6|14|TRBJ2-1|TRBD1|few
CASSYGQGANEQFF
TGTGCCAGCAGTTACGGACAGGGGGCTAATGAGCAGTTCTTC
>TRBV6-1|14|TRBJ2-1|TRBD2|few
CASSISGSVNEQFF
TGTGCCAGCAGCATTAGCGGGAGCGTCAATGAGCAGTTCTTC
>TRBV29-1|16|TRBJ1-3|TRBD1|few
CSVEDWDRASGNTIYF
TGCAGCGTTGAAGATTGGGACAGGGCCTCTGGAAACACCATATATTTT
>TRBV30|15|TRBJ2-2|.|.
CAWSRLALNTGELFF
TGTGCCTGGAGTAGGCTAGCGCTGAACACCGGGGAGCTGTTTTTT
>TRBV6-2/TRBV6-3|14|TRBJ2-1|TRBD2|many
CASTQTSGSNEQFF
TGTGCCAGCACTCAGACTAGCGGATCCAATGAGCAGTTCTTC
>TRBV12-3/TRBV12-4|15|TRBJ2-7|TRBD2|few
CASTRLAGGSYEQYF
TGTGCCAGCACCCGTCTAGCGGGAGGGTCCTACGAGCAGTACTTC